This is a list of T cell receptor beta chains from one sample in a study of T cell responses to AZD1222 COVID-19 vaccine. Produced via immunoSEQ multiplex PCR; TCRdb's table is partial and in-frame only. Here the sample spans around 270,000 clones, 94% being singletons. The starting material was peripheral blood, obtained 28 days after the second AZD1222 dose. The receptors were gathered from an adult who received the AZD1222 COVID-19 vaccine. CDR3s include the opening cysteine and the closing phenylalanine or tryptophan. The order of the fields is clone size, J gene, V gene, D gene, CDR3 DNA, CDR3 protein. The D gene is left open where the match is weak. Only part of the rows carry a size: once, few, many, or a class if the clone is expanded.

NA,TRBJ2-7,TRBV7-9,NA,TGTGCCAGCAGTAGTAAGGACGGTGATTTCTACGAGCAGTACTTC,CASSSKDGDFYEQYF
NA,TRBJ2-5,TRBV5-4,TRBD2,TGTGCCAGCAGCTTAGCGGGGGGGGGAGAGACCCAGTACTTC,CASSLAGGGETQYF
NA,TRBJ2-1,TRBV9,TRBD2,TGTGCCAGCAGCGCGCCGACTAGCGGGATAAATGAGCAGTTCTTC,CASSAPTSGINEQFF
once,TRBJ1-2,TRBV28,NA,TGTGCCAGCAGATCCTACGTCTATGGCTACACCTTC,CASRSYVYGYTF
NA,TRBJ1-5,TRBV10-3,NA,TGTGCCATCGGCGACGACGCCCGAGGTAGCAATCAGCCCCAGCATTTT,CAIGDDARGSNQPQHF
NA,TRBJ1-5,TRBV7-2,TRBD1,TGTGCCAGCAGCTTAACAGGGGGGAACAATCAGCCCCAGCATTTT,CASSLTGGNNQPQHF
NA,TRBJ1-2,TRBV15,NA,TGTGCCACCAGCAAGGGACCTCTTGACTATGGCTACACCTTC,CATSKGPLDYGYTF
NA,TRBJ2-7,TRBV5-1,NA,TGCGCCAGCAGCAAAAGGGGGGCTTCCTACGAGCAGTACTTC,CASSKRGASYEQYF
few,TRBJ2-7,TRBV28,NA,TGTGCCAGCAGTAACTACGAGCAGTACTTC,CASSNYEQYF
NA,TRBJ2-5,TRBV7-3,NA,TGTGCCAGCAGCTTAAACAGGGAAGAGACCCAGTACTTC,CASSLNREETQYF
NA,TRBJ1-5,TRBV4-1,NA,TGCGCCAGCATAGGGGCCAGGGTGTTAGGAAATCAGCCCCAGCATTTT,CASIGARVLGNQPQHF
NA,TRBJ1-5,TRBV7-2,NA,TGTGCCAGCAGCTTAGTTTATGGAACTAGGCAGCCCCAGCATTTT,CASSLVYGTRQPQHF
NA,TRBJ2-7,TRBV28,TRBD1,TGTGCCAGCAGTTTATGGCAGGGGGCCTACGAGCAGTACTTC,CASSLWQGAYEQYF
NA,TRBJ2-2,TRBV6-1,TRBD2,TGTGCCAGCAGTGGGCGGACGGGGGGACGTACCGGGGAGCTGTTTTTT,CASSGRTGGRTGELFF
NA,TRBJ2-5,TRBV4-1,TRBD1,TGCGCCAGCAGGGGACGGGACAGTCAAGAGACCCAGTACTTC,CASRGRDSQETQYF
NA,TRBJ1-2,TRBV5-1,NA,TGCGCCAGCGGGGCGGATAACGGTTTATATGGCTACACCTTC,CASGADNGLYGYTF
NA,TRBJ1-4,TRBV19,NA,TGTGCCAGTAGTACCCTCTCGGGGGCTAATGAAAAACTGTTTTTT,CASSTLSGANEKLFF
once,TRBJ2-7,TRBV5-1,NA,TGCGCCAGCAGCCGACGGACAGACTCATACGAGCAGTACTTC,CASSRRTDSYEQYF
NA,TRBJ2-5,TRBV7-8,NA,TGTGCCAGCAGCCAACAGGGAGTGGAGACCCAGTACTTC,CASSQQGVETQYF
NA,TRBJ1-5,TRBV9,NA,TGTGCCAGCAGCGTTGAGGGATCGAGCAATCAGCCCCAGCATTTT,CASSVEGSSNQPQHF
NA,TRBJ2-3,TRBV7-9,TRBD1,TGTGCCAGCAGCTCCGGACAGGTGGGCGATACGCAGTATTTT,CASSSGQVGDTQYF
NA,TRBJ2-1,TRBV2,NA,TGTGCCAGCTTAGACAGCGAGCAGTTCTTC,CASLDSEQFF
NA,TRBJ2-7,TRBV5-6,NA,TGTGCCAGCAGCTTCTTAGAGACCCCTGTCTACGAGCAGTACTTC,CASSFLETPVYEQYF
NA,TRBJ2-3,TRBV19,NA,TGTGCCAGTAGTGACGCCGGGACACGCGGAGTCACAGATACGCAGTATTTT,CASSDAGTRGVTDTQYF
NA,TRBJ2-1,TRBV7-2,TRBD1,TGTGCCAGCAGCTTAGGACAGGGGTACTACAATGAGCAGTTCTTC,CASSLGQGYYNEQFF
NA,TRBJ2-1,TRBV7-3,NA,TGTGCCAGCAGCTTAGAGTGGTACAATGAGCAGTTCTTC,CASSLEWYNEQFF
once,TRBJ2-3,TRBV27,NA,TGTGCCAGCAGTTTTCTAACTAGCACAGATACGCAGTATTTT,CASSFLTSTDTQYF
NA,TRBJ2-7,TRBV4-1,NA,TGCGCCAGCAGCCAAGGAGATCAGGGTCCCTCCTCCTACGAGCAGTACTTC,CASSQGDQGPSSYEQYF
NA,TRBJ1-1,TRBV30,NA,TGTGCCTGGAGTAAGACAGGGAACACTGAAGCTTTCTTT,CAWSKTGNTEAFF
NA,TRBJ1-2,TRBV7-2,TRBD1,TGTGCCAGCAGCTTAGGCCAGGGGGCATTGTATGGCTACACCTTC,CASSLGQGALYGYTF
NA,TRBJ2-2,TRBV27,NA,TGTGCCAGCAGTCACCGGGGGCGGGGACTCCGACCCCTCACCGGGGAGCTGTTTTTT,CASSHRGRGLRPLTGELFF
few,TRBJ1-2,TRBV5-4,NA,TGTGCCAGCAGCTTGGTAGGGAACGGCTACACCTTC,CASSLVGNGYTF
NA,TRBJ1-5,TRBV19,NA,TGTGCCAGTAACCGACACCATAGCAATCAGCCCCAGCATTTT,CASNRHHSNQPQHF
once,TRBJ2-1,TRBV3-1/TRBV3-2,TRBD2,TGTGCCAGCAGCCAATGGCGGGGGGGCCACAATGAGCAGTTCTTC,CASSQWRGGHNEQFF
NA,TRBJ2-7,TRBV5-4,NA,TGTGCCAGCAGCTCATGGGGGGAGATCCACGAGCAGTACTTC,CASSSWGEIHEQYF
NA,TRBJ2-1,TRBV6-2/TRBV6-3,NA,TGTGCCAGCAGTTTAGGGCCAGGTCTCGAGCAGTTCTTC,CASSLGPGLEQFF
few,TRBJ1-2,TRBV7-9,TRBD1,TGTGCCAGCAGCGCTCGGATTGACAGGGATGGAGGCTACACCTTC,CASSARIDRDGGYTF
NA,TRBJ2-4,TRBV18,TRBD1,TGTGCCAGCTCACAGGGGGCGGCCAAAAACATTCAGTACTTC,CASSQGAAKNIQYF
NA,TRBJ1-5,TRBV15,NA,TGTGCCACCAGCACGGGGGGGGGTCAGCCCCAGCATTTT,CATSTGGGQPQHF
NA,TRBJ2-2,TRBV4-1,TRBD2,TGCGCCAGCAGCCAAGAAGGGGCGGGGGCGAACACCGGGGAGCTGTTTTTT,CASSQEGAGANTGELFF
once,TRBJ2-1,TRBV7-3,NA,TGTGCCAGCAGCCCATCCAGGGGCACCTACAATGAGCAGTTCTTC,CASSPSRGTYNEQFF
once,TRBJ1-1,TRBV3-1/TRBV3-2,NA,TGTGCCAGCAGCCCCGGGCCCACTCCGGGAGCTTTCTTT,CASSPGPTPGAFF
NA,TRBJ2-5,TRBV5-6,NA,TGTGCCAGCAGCTTAGGGCAGCTTGAGACCCAGTACTTC,CASSLGQLETQYF
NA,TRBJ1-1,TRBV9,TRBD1,TGTGCCAGCAGCACCTGGACAGGGTCCGTCACTGAAGCTTTCTTT,CASSTWTGSVTEAFF
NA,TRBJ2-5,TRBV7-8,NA,TGTGCCAGCAGCGCCCAAACACAGGGGACCCAGTACTTC,CASSAQTQGTQYF